Below, one TCR beta chain is given with its context. Other DNA sequences in the sample encode the same CDR3. The CDR3 runs to 15 residues. The V gene lost 2 bases and the J gene lost 4 bases, with 12 bases spanning the gap. CDR1 is MNHEY, CDR2 SVGAGI, per germline. These data come from a study of Ad26.COV2.S vaccination and SARS-CoV-2 variants. The treatment is: around 19 received Ad26.COV2.S at low or high dose, single or two shots; several received placebo; per-sample allocation not given. Vaccine and placebo recipients were sampled on day 63 after the first injection. An Ad26 vector that expressed Wuhan-strain SARS-CoV-2 spike constituted the vaccine. The repertoire was sequenced with immunoSEQ multiplex PCR; TCRdb's copy has only in-frame clones and lacks some. The table includes about 330,000 clones, 90% detected once.

V usage is TRBV6-5 and J usage is TRBJ1-5, with a weak D call TRBD1 (6 bases). The clonotype originates from a person between 18 and 59 years old who received the Ad26.COV2.S COVID-19 vaccine or a placebo. The material sequenced was peripheral blood, taken in a trial of Ad26.COV2.S vaccine versus placebo. The CDR3 region has the DNA TGTGCCAGCAGTTACAGGCGAGGGGGAAATCAGCCCCAGCATTTT. This codes for CASSYRRGGNQPQHF.